The 6 T cell receptor beta chains in this list originate from one sample, sequenced in a study of control samples from healthy donors and cancer patients. Some clones are missing from TCRdb's copy, which holds only in-frame ones; the method was immunoSEQ multiplex PCR. The table includes around 190,000 clones, around 87% detected once. The sequenced material came from blood. The source is a woman aged 45-65 years in good health.

This chain connects TRBV20-1 to TRBJ2-7; tentatively, D is TRBD2 (6 bases). This CDR3 is built from 11 residues. V was cut by 7 bases and J by 3 bases, with 10 bases left in between. Germline V lookup: CDR1 DFQATT, CDR2 SNEGSKA (reference sequence). The CDR3 spells CSGGVNYEQYF. CDR3 sequence (DNA): TGCAGTGGGGGGGTGAACTACGAGCAGTACTTC.

The rearrangement joins TRBV7-6 to TRBJ1-1; TRBD1 matches at 7 bases. V shed 10 bases and J 0 bases; nucleotides not matched to a gene: 2. Germline V lookup: CDR1 SGHVS, CDR2 FNYEAQ. The CDR3 sequence is 12 residues long. The CDR3 spells CATGQLNTEAFF. CDR3 nucleotide sequence: TGTGCCACGGGACAGCTGAACACTGAAGCTTTCTTT. The full variable domain, completed using reference TRBV7-6 and TRBJ1-1, is GAGVSQSPRYKVTKRGQDVALRCDPISGHVSLYWYRQALGQGPEFLTYFNYEAQQDKSGLPNDRFSAERPEGSISTLTIQRTEQRDSAMYRCATGQLNTEAFFGQGTRLTVV.

The chain carries TRBV18 and TRBJ2-1; tentatively, D is TRBD2 (5 bases). The CDR3 has 18 amino acids. The germline V and J ends were trimmed by 1 base and 0 bases, with 16 bases remaining between them. The germline V gene has CDR1 KGHSH and CDR2 LQKENI. The CDR3 DNA sequence: TGTGCCAGCTCACCACTTCAAGCGGCCTTGAGCTCCTACAATGAGCAGTTCTTC. This translates into CASSPLQAALSSYNEQFF.

Here the CDR3 DNA reads TGTGCCAGCAGCCGGCCGGCGGGGCCCTACGAGCAGTACTTC. Its translation: CASSRPAGPYEQYF. The chain couples TRBV5-6 to TRBJ2-7; D is possibly TRBD2 (6 bases). Germline CDR1 reads SGHDT; CDR2 reads YYEEEE. Trimming left V 4 bases short and J 2 bases short, with 13 bases between. The CDR3 consists of 14 residues.

This clone was seen a few times. The gene calls are TRBV9 and TRBJ2-1; D gene ambiguous. CDR1 is SGDLS, CDR2 YYNGEE, per germline. V lost 0 bases to trimming and J lost 5 bases, with 6 bases between them. This CDR3 is 13 amino acids long. The CDR3 nucleotides are TGTGCCAGCAGCGTAGCCACTCACAATGAGCAGTTCTTC. This encodes CASSVATHNEQFF.

The genes are TRBV27 and TRBJ2-1; TRBD1 or TRBD2 may be the D gene (6 bases each). Germline V gene sequence: CDR1 MNHEY, CDR2 SMNVEV (reference sequence). The CDR3 is 19 amino acids. V lost 3 bases to trimming and J lost 0 bases, with 21 bases between them. CDR3 sequence (DNA): TGTGCCAGCAGTTTGGGGTCCGGGGGCGCGTACAGCTCCTACAATGAGCAGTTCTTC. It yields the protein CASSLGSGGAYSSYNEQFF.